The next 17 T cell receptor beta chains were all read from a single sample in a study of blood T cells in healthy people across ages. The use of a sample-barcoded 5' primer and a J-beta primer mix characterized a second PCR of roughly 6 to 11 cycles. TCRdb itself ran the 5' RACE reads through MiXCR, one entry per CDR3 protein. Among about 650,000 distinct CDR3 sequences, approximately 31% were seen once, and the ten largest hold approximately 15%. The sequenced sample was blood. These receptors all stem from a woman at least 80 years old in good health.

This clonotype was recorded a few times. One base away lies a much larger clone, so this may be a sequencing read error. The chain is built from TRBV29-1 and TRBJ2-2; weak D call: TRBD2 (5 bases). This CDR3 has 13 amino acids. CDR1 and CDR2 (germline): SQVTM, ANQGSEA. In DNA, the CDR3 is TGCAGCGTTGATGGTGGTAATACCGGGGAGCGGTTTTTT. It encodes CSVDGGNTGERFF.

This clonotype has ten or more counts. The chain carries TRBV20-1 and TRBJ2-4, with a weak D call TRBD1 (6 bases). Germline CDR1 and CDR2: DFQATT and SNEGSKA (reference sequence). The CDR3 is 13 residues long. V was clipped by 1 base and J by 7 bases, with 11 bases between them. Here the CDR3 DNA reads TGCAGTGCTAGAGTTTCAGGGGCCAACATTCAGTACTTC. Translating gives CSARVSGANIQYF.

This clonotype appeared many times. CDR3 in amino acids: CASSGPTGSAQYGYTF. The CDR3 DNA is TGTGCCAGCAGTGGTCCGACAGGGTCCGCCCAATATGGCTACACCTTC. The chain joins TRBV25-1 to TRBJ1-2; 7 nucleotides align to TRBD1. Trimming took 4 bases from V and 5 from J; bases not matched to a gene: 13. CDR3 length equals 16 residues. Germline-derived CDR1 and CDR2 are MGHDK and SYGVNS.

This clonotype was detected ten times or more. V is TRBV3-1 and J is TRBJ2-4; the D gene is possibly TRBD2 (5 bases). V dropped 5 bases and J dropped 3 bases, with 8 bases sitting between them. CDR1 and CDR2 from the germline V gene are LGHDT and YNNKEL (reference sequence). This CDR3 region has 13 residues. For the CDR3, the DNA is TGTGCCAGCAGCAACGGAGGCAAAAACATTCAGTACTTC. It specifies CASSNGGKNIQYF.

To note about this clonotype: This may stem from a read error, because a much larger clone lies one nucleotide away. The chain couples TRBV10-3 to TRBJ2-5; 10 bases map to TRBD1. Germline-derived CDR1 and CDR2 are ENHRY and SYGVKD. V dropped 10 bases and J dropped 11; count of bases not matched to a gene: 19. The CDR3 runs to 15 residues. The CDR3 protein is CATLGTGAQRNEQYF. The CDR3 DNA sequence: TGTGCCACCTTGGGGACAGGGGCTCAGCGGAATGAGCAGTACTTC.

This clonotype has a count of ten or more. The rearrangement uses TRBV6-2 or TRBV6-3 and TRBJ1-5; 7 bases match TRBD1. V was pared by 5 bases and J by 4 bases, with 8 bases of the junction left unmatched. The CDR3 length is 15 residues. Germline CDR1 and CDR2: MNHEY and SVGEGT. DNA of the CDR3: TGTGCCAGCAGTCCGGCGACAGGGAATAATCAGCCCCAGCATTTT. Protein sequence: CASSPATGNNQPQHF.

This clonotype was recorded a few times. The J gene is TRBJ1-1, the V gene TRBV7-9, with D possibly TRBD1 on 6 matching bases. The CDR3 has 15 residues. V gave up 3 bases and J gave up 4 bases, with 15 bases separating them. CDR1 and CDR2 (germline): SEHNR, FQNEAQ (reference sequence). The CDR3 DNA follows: TGTGCCAGCAGCTTCTCGAACCCCAGGGGCACTGAAGCTTTCTTT. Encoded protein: CASSFSNPRGTEAFF.

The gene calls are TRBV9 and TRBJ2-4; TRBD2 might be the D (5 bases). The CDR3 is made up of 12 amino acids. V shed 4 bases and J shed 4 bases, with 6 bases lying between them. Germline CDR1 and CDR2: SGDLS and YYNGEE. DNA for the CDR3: TGTGCCAGCAGCCCGGGAAAAAACATTCAGTACTTC. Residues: CASSPGKNIQYF.

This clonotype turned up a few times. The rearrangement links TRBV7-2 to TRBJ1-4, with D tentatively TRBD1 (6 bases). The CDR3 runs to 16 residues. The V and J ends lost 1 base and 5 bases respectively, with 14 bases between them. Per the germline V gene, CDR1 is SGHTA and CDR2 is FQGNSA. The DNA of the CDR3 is TGTGCCAGCAGCTTAGAGGCTGGGGGCTTGAATGAAAAACTGTTTTTT. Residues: CASSLEAGGLNEKLFF.

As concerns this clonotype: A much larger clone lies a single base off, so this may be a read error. CDR3 residues: CASSDGQGTQYF. CDR3 in DNA: TGCGCCAGCAGTGATGGGCAGGGGACCCAGTACTTC. The gene calls are TRBV10-2 and TRBJ2-7; D may be TRBD1 (5 bases). The J call is in doubt because the DNA end fits TRBJ2-5 better. The germline V gene has CDR1 WSHSY and CDR2 SAAADI. This CDR3 comprises 12 residues.

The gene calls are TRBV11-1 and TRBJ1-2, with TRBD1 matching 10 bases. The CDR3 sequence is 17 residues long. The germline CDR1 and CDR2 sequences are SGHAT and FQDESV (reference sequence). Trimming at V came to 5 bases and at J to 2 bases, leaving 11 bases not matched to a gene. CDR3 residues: CASSQLPGQGLNYGYTF. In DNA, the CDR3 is TGTGCCAGCAGCCAGCTTCCGGGACAGGGGCTGAACTATGGCTACACCTTC.

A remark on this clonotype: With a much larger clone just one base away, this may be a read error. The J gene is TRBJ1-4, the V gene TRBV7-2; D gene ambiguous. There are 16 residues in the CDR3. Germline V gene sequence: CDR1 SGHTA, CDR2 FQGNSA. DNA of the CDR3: TGTGCCAGCAGCTTATATCTTGGGCAAGTTGTTGAAAAACGGTTTTTT. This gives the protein CASSLYLGQVVEKRFF.

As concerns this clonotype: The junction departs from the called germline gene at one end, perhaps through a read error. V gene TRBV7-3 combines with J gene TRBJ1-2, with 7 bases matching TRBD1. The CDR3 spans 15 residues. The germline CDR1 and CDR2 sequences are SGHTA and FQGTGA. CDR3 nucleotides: TGTGCCAGCAGCCGGGACAGCCAATCTAACTGTGGCTACACCTTC. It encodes CASSRDSQSNCGYTF. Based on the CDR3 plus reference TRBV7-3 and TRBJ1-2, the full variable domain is GAGVSQTPSNKVTEKGKYVELRCDPISGHTALYWYRQSLGQGPEFLIYFQGTGAADDSGLPNDRFFAVRPEGSVSTLKIQRTERGDSAVYLCASSRDSQSNCGYTFGSGTRLTVV.

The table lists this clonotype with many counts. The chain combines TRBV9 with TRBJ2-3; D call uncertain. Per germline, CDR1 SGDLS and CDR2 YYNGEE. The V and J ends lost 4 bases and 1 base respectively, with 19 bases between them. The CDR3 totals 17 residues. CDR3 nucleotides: TGTGCCAGCAGCCCCCCGGCCACCTCTTCTGGCACAGATACGCAGTATTTT. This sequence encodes CASSPPATSSGTDTQYF.

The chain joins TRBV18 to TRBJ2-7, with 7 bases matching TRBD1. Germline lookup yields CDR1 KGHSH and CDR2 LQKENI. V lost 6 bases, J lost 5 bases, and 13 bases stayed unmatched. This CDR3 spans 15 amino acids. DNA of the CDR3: TGTGCCAGCTCCCGATCGACAGGGATTGGGGACGAGCAGTACTTC. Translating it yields CASSRSTGIGDEQYF.

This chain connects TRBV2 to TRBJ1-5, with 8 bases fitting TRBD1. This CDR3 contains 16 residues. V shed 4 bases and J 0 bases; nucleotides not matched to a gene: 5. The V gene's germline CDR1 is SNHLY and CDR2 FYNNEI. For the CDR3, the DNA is TGTGCCAGCAGTGGCTTGGACAGGGTTAGCAATCAGCCCCAGCATTTT. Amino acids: CASSGLDRVSNQPQHF. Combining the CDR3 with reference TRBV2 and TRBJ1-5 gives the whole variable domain EPEVTQTPSHQVTQMGQEVILRCVPISNHLYFYWYRQILGQKVEFLVSFYNNEISEKSEIFDDQFSVERPDGSNFTLKIRSTKLEDSAMYFCASSGLDRVSNQPQHFGDGTRLSIL.

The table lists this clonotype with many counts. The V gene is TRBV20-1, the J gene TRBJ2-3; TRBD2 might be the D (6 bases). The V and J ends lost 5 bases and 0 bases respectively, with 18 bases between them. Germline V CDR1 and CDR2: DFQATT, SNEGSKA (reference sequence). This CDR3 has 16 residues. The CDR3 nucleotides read TGCAGTGCTTCCCCATTTACTAGCAGAAGCACAGATACGCAGTATTTT. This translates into CSASPFTSRSTDTQYF.